These T cell receptor beta chains were read from a single sample in a study of blood T cell repertoires in COVID-19. Here immunoSEQ multiplex PCR was the method, and the copy in TCRdb shows in-frame clones only, minus some. The table includes 55,000 to 75,000 clones, roughly 84% detected once. The specimen sequenced was peripheral blood. These receptors all stem from a man aged 80 or over with COVID-19, enrolled during active disease. Each CDR3 is given with its conserved first and last residue. Each record gives: clone size, D gene, V gene, J gene, CDR3 protein, CDR3 DNA. D genes are given only for firm matches. Only part of the rows carry a size: once, few, many, or a class if the clone is expanded.

abundance: few; d_gene: TRBD1; v_gene: TRBV5-6; j_gene: TRBJ2-1; CDR3aa: CASSLAGTDHNEQFF; CDR3nt: TGTGCCAGCAGCTTGGCCGGGACAGACCACAATGAGCAGTTCTTC
abundance: -; d_gene: -; v_gene: TRBV5-1; j_gene: TRBJ1-2; CDR3aa: CASSLAAGPTGYTF; CDR3nt: TGCGCCAGCAGCTTGGCCGCGGGTCCCACTGGCTACACCTTC
abundance: once; d_gene: -; v_gene: TRBV27; j_gene: TRBJ1-1; CDR3aa: CASSPAAGRYTEAFF; CDR3nt: TGTGCCAGCAGTCCCGCAGCAGGGAGGTACACTGAAGCTTTCTTT
abundance: -; d_gene: -; v_gene: TRBV15; j_gene: TRBJ2-7; CDR3aa: CATSDSGDYEQYF; CDR3nt: TGTGCCACCAGCGATAGCGGAGACTACGAGCAGTACTTC
abundance: -; d_gene: TRBD1; v_gene: TRBV5-4; j_gene: TRBJ1-1; CDR3aa: CASRQQGGSTEAFF; CDR3nt: TGTGCCAGCAGACAACAGGGGGGTAGCACTGAAGCTTTCTTT
abundance: -; d_gene: -; v_gene: TRBV30; j_gene: TRBJ1-5; CDR3aa: CAWGTGTRSQPQHF; CDR3nt: TGTGCCTGGGGGACCGGGACAAGGAGTCAGCCCCAGCATTTT
abundance: -; d_gene: -; v_gene: TRBV7-2; j_gene: TRBJ1-2; CDR3aa: CASSLKSGATGIGGYTF; CDR3nt: TGTGCCAGCAGCTTAAAGTCAGGTGCCACCGGAATTGGTGGCTACACCTTC
abundance: -; d_gene: -; v_gene: TRBV7-2; j_gene: TRBJ2-5; CDR3aa: CASSSRGAQTQYF; CDR3nt: TGTGCCAGCAGCTCCCGGGGGGCCCAGACCCAGTACTTC
abundance: -; d_gene: -; v_gene: TRBV7-9; j_gene: TRBJ1-5; CDR3aa: CASSPRGTQPQHF; CDR3nt: TGTGCCAGCAGCCCCCGGGGAACTCAGCCCCAGCATTTT
abundance: -; d_gene: TRBD2; v_gene: TRBV7-9; j_gene: TRBJ2-5; CDR3aa: CASSSESGGLETQYF; CDR3nt: TGTGCCAGCAGCTCCGAGTCGGGGGGGTTAGAGACCCAGTACTTC
abundance: -; d_gene: TRBD2; v_gene: TRBV30; j_gene: TRBJ2-3; CDR3aa: CAWTGTSGVTDTQYF; CDR3nt: TGTGCCTGGACCGGGACTAGCGGGGTTACAGATACGCAGTATTTT
abundance: -; d_gene: -; v_gene: TRBV7-2; j_gene: TRBJ2-2; CDR3aa: CASTPKSLANTGELFF; CDR3nt: TGTGCCAGCACCCCCAAGTCTCTAGCGAACACCGGGGAGCTGTTTTTT
abundance: few; d_gene: -; v_gene: TRBV3-1/TRBV3-2; j_gene: TRBJ2-5; CDR3aa: CASSQGGGGETQYF; CDR3nt: TGTGCCAGCAGCCAAGGGGGAGGAGGAGAGACCCAGTACTTC
abundance: -; d_gene: -; v_gene: TRBV14; j_gene: TRBJ1-1; CDR3aa: CASRADGAANTEAFF; CDR3nt: TGTGCCAGCAGAGCCGACGGAGCGGCGAACACTGAAGCTTTCTTT
abundance: -; d_gene: TRBD2; v_gene: TRBV19; j_gene: TRBJ2-3; CDR3aa: CASTNGGARDTQYF; CDR3nt: TGTGCCAGTACGAACGGGGGGGCCCGGGATACGCAGTATTTT
abundance: few; d_gene: TRBD1; v_gene: TRBV24-1; j_gene: TRBJ1-1; CDR3aa: CATSRGVNTEAFF; CDR3nt: TGTGCCACCAGCAGGGGGGTGAACACTGAAGCTTTCTTT
abundance: -; d_gene: TRBD2; v_gene: TRBV6-5; j_gene: TRBJ2-2; CDR3aa: CASSFSGSGGTGELFF; CDR3nt: TGTGCCAGCAGTTTTTCTGGTAGCGGGGGGACCGGGGAGCTGTTTTTT
abundance: -; d_gene: -; v_gene: TRBV7-2; j_gene: TRBJ1-2; CDR3aa: CASSLGQDPLYGYTF; CDR3nt: TGTGCCAGCAGCTTAGGACAGGATCCGCTCTATGGCTACACCTTC
abundance: -; d_gene: TRBD2; v_gene: TRBV5-4; j_gene: TRBJ2-2; CDR3aa: CASSLAPTSGMGGELFF; CDR3nt: TGTGCCAGCAGCTTGGCGCCGACTAGCGGGATGGGGGGGGAGCTGTTTTTT
abundance: -; d_gene: TRBD1; v_gene: TRBV28; j_gene: TRBJ1-4; CDR3aa: CASSFSPGTGGEKLFF; CDR3nt: TGTGCCAGCAGTTTTTCTCCGGGGACAGGGGGTGAAAAACTGTTTTTT
abundance: -; d_gene: TRBD2; v_gene: TRBV5-1; j_gene: TRBJ2-5; CDR3aa: CASSGEWGGRSETQYF; CDR3nt: TGCGCCAGCAGCGGGGAATGGGGGGGTAGATCGGAGACCCAGTACTTC
abundance: -; d_gene: -; v_gene: TRBV30; j_gene: TRBJ1-4; CDR3aa: CACQVQNGKLFF; CDR3nt: TGTGCCTGCCAGGTCCAGAATGGGAAACTGTTTTTT
abundance: once; d_gene: -; v_gene: TRBV15; j_gene: TRBJ1-4; CDR3aa: CATSRDQTVKLFF; CDR3nt: TGTGCCACCAGCAGAGATCAAACAGTTAAACTGTTTTTT
abundance: -; d_gene: -; v_gene: TRBV4-3; j_gene: TRBJ2-3; CDR3aa: CASSQEAPGTQYF; CDR3nt: TGCGCCAGCAGCCAAGAAGCCCCAGGTACGCAGTATTTT
abundance: -; d_gene: -; v_gene: TRBV6-7; j_gene: TRBJ2-4; CDR3aa: CASTFPQAKNIQYF; CDR3nt: TGTGCCAGCACCTTCCCCCAGGCCAAAAACATTCAGTACTTC
abundance: once; d_gene: -; v_gene: TRBV7-2; j_gene: TRBJ1-4; CDR3aa: CASSSRVVTNEKLFF; CDR3nt: TGTGCCAGCAGCTCCAGGGTGGTGACTAATGAAAAACTGTTTTTT
abundance: -; d_gene: -; v_gene: TRBV5-1; j_gene: TRBJ1-6; CDR3aa: CASSLASTGDNSPLHF; CDR3nt: TGCGCCAGCAGCTTGGCCTCAACAGGTGATAATTCACCCCTCCACTTT
abundance: -; d_gene: -; v_gene: TRBV9; j_gene: TRBJ1-2; CDR3aa: CASAQAGDYGYTF; CDR3nt: TGTGCCAGCGCCCAGGCCGGGGACTATGGCTACACCTTC
abundance: -; d_gene: -; v_gene: TRBV5-1; j_gene: TRBJ1-5; CDR3aa: CASSLDSFSNQPQHF; CDR3nt: TGCGCCAGCAGCTTGGATTCTTTCAGCAATCAGCCCCAGCATTTT
abundance: -; d_gene: TRBD1; v_gene: TRBV7-2; j_gene: TRBJ1-4; CDR3aa: CASSRPGTGVANEKLFF; CDR3nt: TGTGCCAGCAGCCGTCCCGGGACAGGGGTGGCTAATGAAAAACTGTTTTTT
abundance: -; d_gene: -; v_gene: TRBV4-3; j_gene: TRBJ2-1; CDR3aa: CASSQERAQTNNEQFF; CDR3nt: TGCGCCAGCAGCCAAGAGAGGGCCCAGACTAACAATGAGCAGTTCTTC
abundance: -; d_gene: TRBD1; v_gene: TRBV7-7; j_gene: TRBJ2-5; CDR3aa: CASSSRQGFGVGAQYF; CDR3nt: TGTGCCAGCAGCTCGCGACAGGGGTTTGGGGTCGGGGCCCAGTACTTC
abundance: -; d_gene: -; v_gene: TRBV29-1; j_gene: TRBJ1-2; CDR3aa: CSVARGGYGYTF; CDR3nt: TGCAGCGTTGCCAGGGGTGGATATGGCTACACCTTC
abundance: -; d_gene: -; v_gene: TRBV5-5; j_gene: TRBJ1-1; CDR3aa: CASSLGQLMNTEAFF; CDR3nt: TGTGCCAGCAGCTTGGGACAGCTAATGAACACTGAAGCTTTCTTT
abundance: -; d_gene: TRBD1; v_gene: TRBV10-1; j_gene: TRBJ1-1; CDR3aa: CASSEAGGLTEAFF; CDR3nt: TGCGCCAGCAGTGAGGCAGGGGGCCTGACTGAAGCTTTCTTT
abundance: -; d_gene: TRBD2; v_gene: TRBV4-3; j_gene: TRBJ2-3; CDR3aa: CASSQEMRLAGETTDTQYF; CDR3nt: TGCGCCAGCAGCCAAGAGATGAGACTAGCGGGAGAAACCACAGATACGCAGTATTTT
abundance: -; d_gene: TRBD2; v_gene: TRBV5-1; j_gene: TRBJ2-1; CDR3aa: CASSLGLAVGDEQFF; CDR3nt: TGCGCCAGCAGCTTAGGACTAGCGGTGGGCGATGAGCAGTTCTTC
abundance: -; d_gene: -; v_gene: TRBV9; j_gene: TRBJ2-1; CDR3aa: CASSVAPGLGASEQFF; CDR3nt: TGTGCCAGCAGCGTAGCACCCGGGTTAGGGGCTAGTGAGCAGTTCTTC
abundance: -; d_gene: TRBD2; v_gene: TRBV5-1; j_gene: TRBJ2-1; CDR3aa: CASSYTSGAPGDEQFF; CDR3nt: TGCGCCAGCAGCTACACTAGCGGGGCCCCCGGTGATGAGCAGTTCTTC
abundance: -; d_gene: TRBD1; v_gene: TRBV7-2; j_gene: TRBJ1-3; CDR3aa: CASSLVGTGYGNTIYF; CDR3nt: TGTGCCAGCAGCTTAGTCGGGACAGGATATGGAAACACCATATATTTT
abundance: -; d_gene: TRBD1; v_gene: TRBV27; j_gene: TRBJ1-2; CDR3aa: CASSFSGQGGDYGYTF; CDR3nt: TGTGCCAGCAGTTTCTCGGGACAGGGTGGCGACTATGGCTACACCTTC
abundance: -; d_gene: TRBD1; v_gene: TRBV5-4; j_gene: TRBJ2-2; CDR3aa: CASSPGTGGARTGELFF; CDR3nt: TGTGCCAGCAGCCCGGGGACAGGGGGCGCAAGAACCGGGGAGCTGTTTTTT
abundance: -; d_gene: -; v_gene: TRBV7-7; j_gene: TRBJ2-2; CDR3aa: CASSPQKNTGELFF; CDR3nt: TGTGCCAGCAGCCCCCAAAAGAACACCGGGGAGCTGTTTTTT
abundance: few; d_gene: TRBD1; v_gene: TRBV24-1; j_gene: TRBJ2-7; CDR3aa: CATRGGRDRDAYEQYF; CDR3nt: TGTGCCACCAGAGGCGGTCGGGACAGGGACGCCTACGAGCAGTACTTC
abundance: -; d_gene: TRBD1; v_gene: TRBV10-3; j_gene: TRBJ2-5; CDR3aa: CAIARGGPRETQYF; CDR3nt: TGTGCCATCGCTCGAGGGGGCCCCAGGGAGACCCAGTACTTC
abundance: -; d_gene: -; v_gene: TRBV5-8; j_gene: TRBJ1-5; CDR3aa: CASSSREPQPQHF; CDR3nt: TGTGCCAGCAGCTCAAGAGAACCCCAGCCCCAGCATTTT
abundance: -; d_gene: TRBD1; v_gene: TRBV7-9; j_gene: TRBJ1-2; CDR3aa: CASSRDRSWSPTF; CDR3nt: TGTGCCAGCAGCAGGGACAGGAGCTGGTCGCCCACCTTC
abundance: -; d_gene: TRBD2; v_gene: TRBV3-1/TRBV3-2; j_gene: TRBJ2-7; CDR3aa: CASSKRGGGSSYEQYF; CDR3nt: TGTGCCAGCAGCAAACGGGGAGGCGGGAGCTCCTACGAGCAGTACTTC
abundance: -; d_gene: -; v_gene: TRBV7-2; j_gene: TRBJ1-5; CDR3aa: CASGEGGQPQHF; CDR3nt: TGTGCCTCAGGAGAGGGAGGGCAGCCCCAGCATTTT